One and the same sample provided the 24 T cell receptor beta chains below, sequenced in a study of blood T cell repertoires in COVID-19. Profiling relied on immunoSEQ multiplex PCR, and the TCRdb table lists in-frame clones only, not all of them. The table includes tens of thousands of clones, approximately 90% detected once. Sequenced sample: peripheral blood. These receptors originate from a woman of 80 years or more with acute or convalescent COVID-19.

The V and J genes are TRBV11-1 and TRBJ2-1, with 13 positions matching TRBD2. This CDR3 has 15 residues. The germline V gene has CDR1 SGHAT and CDR2 FQDESV (reference sequence). J was trimmed by 9 bases and V by 5 bases; bases with no gene match: 7. CDR3 nucleotide sequence: TGTGCCAGCAGCCAAGGACTAGCGGGAGCAGGTGAGCAGTTCTTC. It yields the protein CASSQGLAGAGEQFF.

V usage is TRBV5-1 and J usage is TRBJ2-1, with 12 positions matching TRBD2. Losses at the gene ends were 4 bases for V and 3 bases for J; bases not matched to a gene: 5. Germline V gene lookup returns CDR1 SGHRS and CDR2 YFSETQ. The CDR3 runs to 16 residues. CDR3 amino acids: CASSARLAGDYNEQFF. The CDR3 DNA reads as TGCGCCAGCAGCGCGAGACTAGCGGGAGACTACAATGAGCAGTTCTTC.

The CDR3 DNA sequence: TGTGCCAGCAGTACTGACAGGTCCACTTGGAACACCGGGGAGCTGTTTTTT. As protein: CASSTDRSTWNTGELFF. The chain recombines TRBV6-2 or TRBV6-3 with TRBJ2-2; tentatively, D is TRBD1 (6 bases). This CDR3 comprises 17 residues. Germline V gene lookup returns CDR1 MNHEY and CDR2 SVGEGT. Trimming took off 5 bases at V and 1 base at J, with 17 bases between the two ends.

This chain links TRBV5-1 with TRBJ2-3; 11 bases map to TRBD1. The V segment lost 4 bases and the J segment 5 bases; nucleotides outside the gene matches: 6. The germline gives CDR1 SGHRS, CDR2 YFSETQ. The length of the CDR3 is 15 residues. DNA of the CDR3: TGCGCCAGCAGCCTCGGACAGGGGGCTGGAGATACGCAGTATTTT. Residues: CASSLGQGAGDTQYF.

This clone was recorded once. The chain combines TRBV9 with TRBJ2-1; possible D gene TRBD2, 6 bases. Germline CDR1 is SGDLS and CDR2 is YYNGEE. V was shortened by 0 bases and J by 4 bases, with 14 bases between the two germline ends. CDR3 size: 16 residues. The CDR3 sequence is CASSVGGGAIYNEQFF. CDR3 bases: TGTGCCAGCAGCGTAGGGGGAGGCGCCATATACAATGAGCAGTTCTTC.

This clone was seen only once. The chain uses TRBV6-5 and TRBJ2-7; D uncertain. V lost 6 bases to trimming and J lost 2 bases, with 14 bases between them. The germline V gene has CDR1 MNHEY and CDR2 SVGAGI. The CDR3 extends over 14 amino acids. The chain's CDR3 is CASRLARSTYEQYF. The DNA for the CDR3 is TGTGCCAGCAGGTTGGCCAGGTCAACCTACGAGCAGTACTTC.

This clone was picked up one time. V is TRBV6-1 and J is TRBJ2-1; possible D gene TRBD2, 6 bases. The V end was cut by 3 bases, the J end by 3 bases, with 9 bases between. Per the germline V gene, CDR1 is MNHNS and CDR2 is SASEGT. The length of the CDR3 is 14 residues. The DNA of the CDR3 is TGTGCCAGCAGTGAGCGGGGTGACTACAATGAGCAGTTCTTC. This gives the protein CASSERGDYNEQFF.

The chain joins TRBV5-1 to TRBJ2-3; 7 bases are a match to TRBD1. CDR1 is SGHRS, CDR2 YFSETQ, per germline. The CDR3 sequence is 15 residues long. The ends lost 4 bases at V and 0 bases at J; junction bases unmatched: 5. CDR3 coding DNA: TGCGCCAGCAGCGTCCAGACAGGGAGCACAGATACGCAGTATTTT. It translates to CASSVQTGSTDTQYF.

J is TRBJ2-7 and V is TRBV2; D is possibly TRBD1 (5 bases). The CDR3 is 12 residues long. V dropped 4 bases and J dropped 3 bases, with 7 bases sitting between them. Germline loops: CDR1 SNHLY, CDR2 FYNNEI. Here the CDR3 reads CASSGQSYEQYF. As DNA, the CDR3 is TGTGCCAGCAGTGGACAGAGCTACGAGCAGTACTTC.

The rearrangement joins TRBV10-2 to TRBJ1-4; 7 bases are shared with TRBD1. V lost 8 bases to trimming and J lost 1 base; unmatched junction nucleotides: 10. CDR3 size: 16 residues. The germline V gene encodes CDR1 WSHSY and CDR2 SAAADI. In nucleotides, the CDR3 is TGCGCCAGCGGGGGAAGGGGGCATGGAACTAATGAAAAACTGTTTTTT. This encodes CASGGRGHGTNEKLFF.

The genes are TRBV2 and TRBJ1-2, with D tentatively TRBD1 (5 bases). The ends were cut back, 2 bases at V and 8 bases at J, with 12 bases in the middle. The germline CDR1 and CDR2 sequences are SNHLY and FYNNEI. CDR3 length: 13 amino acids. CDR3: CASSEPPGYGYTF. CDR3 nucleotide sequence: TGTGCCAGCAGTGAACCCCCAGGGTACGGCTACACCTTC.

The gene calls are TRBV7-6 and TRBJ2-6, with 13 bases that match TRBD2. V shed 6 bases and J 0 bases; nucleotides not matched to a gene: 2. The CDR3 runs 17 residues. Germline values: CDR1 SGHVS, CDR2 FNYEAQ. The CDR3 DNA reads as TGTGCCAGCAGTCGGACTAGCGGGAGCTCTGGGGCCAACGTCCTGACTTTC. Residues: CASSRTSGSSGANVLTF.

The chain couples TRBV3-1 (or the pseudogene TRBV3-2) to TRBJ2-1, with TRBD1 matching over 8 bases. From germline, CDR1 is LGHDT and CDR2 YNNKEL (reference sequence). CDR3 length: 13 amino acids. Trimming at V came to 4 bases and at J to 4 bases, leaving 0 bases not matched to a gene. The CDR3 DNA reads as TGTGCCAGCAGCCGACAGGGGTACAATGAGCAGTTCTTC. Encoded protein: CASSRQGYNEQFF.

The rearrangement links TRBV19 to TRBJ1-6; D unresolved. CDR1 and CDR2 from the germline V gene are LNHDA and SQIVND (reference sequence). The CDR3 totals 13 residues. Trimming removed 4 bases from V and 9 bases from J, with 10 bases in between. As DNA, the CDR3 is TGTGCCAGTAGTAACGGCGGGTCTTCACCCCTCCACTTT. It codes for CASSNGGSSPLHF.

The chain couples TRBV6-1 to TRBJ2-7; 8 positions match TRBD1. J was trimmed by 2 bases and V by 3 bases; bases with no gene match: 6. Germline V gives CDR1 MNHNS, CDR2 SASEGT. The CDR3 consists of 15 residues. CDR3 nucleotides: TGTGCCAGCAGTGACGGCAGGGGGCATCCCTACGAGCAGTACTTC. It codes for CASSDGRGHPYEQYF.

The J gene is TRBJ2-7, the V gene TRBV5-1; the D gene is possibly TRBD1 (5 bases). V shed 2 bases and J shed 5 bases, with 11 bases lying between them. Germline CDR1 SGHRS, CDR2 YFSETQ. The CDR3 sequence is 13 residues long. The CDR3 DNA follows: TGCGCCAGCAGCTTTAAGGGGTACCACGAGCAGTACTTC. Protein: CASSFKGYHEQYF.

This rearrangement joins TRBV7-6 to TRBJ2-2, with D unresolved. Trimming left V 5 bases short and J 4 bases short, with 8 bases between. Germline CDR1 is SGHVS and CDR2 is FNYEAQ. The length of the CDR3 is 13 residues. CDR3 sequence (DNA): TGTGCCAGCAGCCCTGCCAGCACCGGGGAGCTGTTTTTT. It is translated as CASSPASTGELFF.

This rearrangement joins TRBV3-1 (or the pseudogene TRBV3-2) to TRBJ1-4; TRBD1 matches 7 bases. Looked up from germline, CDR1 is LGHDT and CDR2 is YNNKEL (reference sequence). The CDR3 has 15 residues. With 3 bases clipped from V and 5 bases from J, the junction kept 6 bases outside the gene matches. CDR3 in DNA: TGTGCCAGCAGCCAGAGGGGGACAGACAATGAAAAACTGTTTTTT. Its protein product is CASSQRGTDNEKLFF.

V and J are TRBV10-1 and TRBJ2-1; maybe TRBD2 (5 bases). Germline CDR1 reads WNHNN; CDR2 reads SYGVQD (reference sequence). The CDR3 runs to 12 residues. V lost 5 bases and J lost 6, with 8 bases in between. The CDR3 reads CASSRTLNEQFF. DNA for the CDR3: TGCGCCAGCAGTCGGACTCTCAATGAGCAGTTCTTC.

The chain combines TRBV3-1 (or the pseudogene TRBV3-2) with TRBJ2-5; D remains ambiguous. Looked up from germline, CDR1 is LGHDT and CDR2 is YNNKEL (reference sequence). V gave up 6 bases and J gave up 5 bases, with 7 bases separating them. The CDR3 is made up of 11 amino acids. CDR3 DNA: TGTGCCAGCAGTTTCCGGGAGACCCAGTACTTC. This encodes CASSFRETQYF.

This chain links TRBV5-1 with TRBJ2-4; TRBD2 matches at 10 bases. The V segment lost 0 bases and the J segment 0 bases; nucleotides outside the gene matches: 3. The CDR3 length is 17 residues. Germline loops: CDR1 SGHRS, CDR2 YFSETQ. CDR3 sequence: CASSLVASGRAKNIQYF. CDR3 sequence (DNA): TGCGCCAGCAGCTTGGTGGCTAGCGGGAGAGCCAAAAACATTCAGTACTTC.

The chain joins TRBV19 to TRBJ1-4, with D maybe TRBD1 (5 bases). Trimming pared 6 bases from V and 2 bases from J, leaving 13 bases between. Germline V gene sequence: CDR1 LNHDA, CDR2 SQIVND (reference sequence). The CDR3 spans 15 residues. The CDR3 nucleotides read TGTGCCAGTAGCCAAGTGGCAGGGACTAATGAAAAACTGTTTTTT. Protein: CASSQVAGTNEKLFF.

The chain recombines TRBV7-8 with TRBJ1-5, with a weak D call TRBD1 (5 bases). The V gene lost 1 base and the J gene lost 2 bases, with 9 bases spanning the gap. This CDR3 region has 15 residues. CDR1 is SGHVS and CDR2 is FQNEAQ in the germline V gene. The CDR3 sequence is CASSLEGLGNQPQHF. The DNA for the CDR3 is TGTGCCAGCAGCTTAGAGGGGCTTGGCAATCAGCCCCAGCATTTT.

The chain carries TRBV11-1 and TRBJ1-4; TRBD1 agrees at 10 bases. The ends lost 3 bases at V and 7 bases at J; junction bases unmatched: 2. This CDR3 is built from 14 residues. Germline V gene lookup returns CDR1 SGHAT and CDR2 FQDESV (reference sequence). CDR3 nucleotides: TGTGCCAGCAGCTTCCGGGACAGGGGTGAAAAACTGTTTTTT. Translated, it gives CASSFRDRGEKLFF.